Listed below are T cell receptor beta chains from one sample, sequenced in a study of blood T cell repertoires in COVID-19. Clones were read by immunoSEQ multiplex PCR, and TCRdb kept only the in-frame ones, dropping some. The sample shows 90,000 to 120,000 clones, roughly four fifths of them seen only once. The specimen sequenced was peripheral blood. These receptors were taken from a woman between 65 and 79 years old with acute or convalescent COVID-19. Each CDR3 is given with its conserved first and last residue. Each record gives: J gene, V gene, clone size, D gene, CDR3 protein, CDR3 DNA. A D gene is named only where the DNA matches it firmly. Not every row has a clone size; where given, it reads once, few, many or a size class.

>TRBJ1-2|TRBV5-4|.|.
CASSLSGANYGYTF
TGTGCCAGCAGCTTGTCAGGGGCCAACTATGGCTACACCTTC
>TRBJ1-1|TRBV4-1|.|TRBD1
CASSPRQGETEAFF
TGCGCCAGCAGCCCCAGACAGGGGGAAACTGAAGCTTTCTTT
>TRBJ1-4|TRBV28|.|TRBD1
CASSRTGMGGKLFF
TGTGCCAGCAGCCGGACAGGGATGGGAGGAAAACTGTTTTTT
>TRBJ1-2|TRBV3-1/TRBV3-2|.|.
CASSHLGGLNNKTNYGYTF
TGTGCCAGCAGCCATCTTGGGGGCCTTAACAATAAAACTAACTATGGCTACACCTTC
>TRBJ1-4|TRBV4-1|.|.
CASGRQSTATNEKLFF
TGCGCCAGCGGACGACAGTCGACCGCAACTAATGAAAAACTGTTTTTT
>TRBJ2-2|TRBV28|.|TRBD2
CASSGTNTGELFF
TGTGCCAGTAGCGGGACGAACACCGGGGAGCTGTTTTTT
>TRBJ2-5|TRBV6-6|.|TRBD2
CASSTAGGRTETQYF
TGTGCCAGCAGTACGGCGGGGGGGCGAACGGAGACCCAGTACTTC
>TRBJ1-3|TRBV9|.|TRBD1
CASSVGQGAGNTIYF
TGTGCCAGCAGCGTCGGGCAGGGGGCGGGAAACACCATATATTTT
>TRBJ1-5|TRBV7-8|few|TRBD1
CASSLAQGARPQHF
TGTGCCAGCAGCTTAGCGCAGGGGGCGCGGCCCCAGCATTTT
>TRBJ2-1|TRBV7-2|.|.
CASSPLSSSYNEQFF
TGTGCCAGCAGCCCGTTATCCAGCTCCTACAATGAGCAGTTCTTC
>TRBJ1-1|TRBV28|.|TRBD1
CASSLRQGGNTEAFF
TGTGCCAGCAGTCTCCGACAGGGAGGGAACACTGAAGCTTTCTTT
>TRBJ2-3|TRBV5-1|.|TRBD2
CASRPAGSTDTQYF
TGCGCCAGCAGACCAGCGGGGAGCACAGATACGCAGTATTTT
>TRBJ2-2|TRBV30|.|.
CAWRWQNTGELFF
TGTGCCTGGAGATGGCAGAACACCGGGGAGCTGTTTTTT
>TRBJ2-7|TRBV28|.|TRBD2
CASSSGTSGYEQYF
TGTGCCAGCAGTTCCGGGACTAGCGGCTACGAGCAGTACTTC
>TRBJ2-5|TRBV18|.|TRBD2
CASSPIAGGKKETQYF
TGTGCCAGCTCACCAATCGCGGGGGGCAAAAAAGAGACCCAGTACTTC
>TRBJ1-5|TRBV28|.|TRBD1
CASKNTGTGSQPQHF
TGTGCCAGCAAGAACACCGGGACAGGGTCTCAGCCCCAGCATTTT
>TRBJ2-1|TRBV25-1|.|TRBD2
CASSEPGTSGRNEQFF
TGTGCCAGCAGTGAGCCGGGGACTAGCGGGAGAAATGAGCAGTTCTTC
>TRBJ2-1|TRBV28|few|TRBD2
CASSSRTSGGNEQFF
TGTGCCAGCAGTTCCCGGACTAGCGGGGGAAATGAGCAGTTCTTC
>TRBJ1-1|TRBV15|.|.
CATSREVRRVTEAFF
TGTGCCACCAGCAGAGAGGTTAGGCGGGTCACTGAAGCTTTCTTT
>TRBJ1-1|TRBV11-3|.|.
CASSSRAGGRNTEAFF
TGTGCCAGCAGCTCCCGCGCGGGGGGGAGGAACACTGAAGCTTTCTTT
>TRBJ2-5|TRBV7-9|.|TRBD2
CASSPRLAGQNQETQYF
TGTGCCAGCAGCCCACGCTTAGCGGGCCAAAACCAAGAGACCCAGTACTTC
>TRBJ2-2|TRBV7-8|.|TRBD1
CASSQGTGGTGELFF
TGTGCCAGCAGCCAAGGGACAGGGGGGACCGGGGAGCTGTTTTTT
>TRBJ1-2|TRBV27|.|TRBD1
CASSFGDRGGGYTF
TGTGCCAGCAGTTTTGGGGACAGGGGGGGTGGCTACACCTTC
>TRBJ1-2|TRBV19|.|.
CASQVSNYGYTF
TGTGCCTCCCAGGTCTCTAACTATGGCTACACCTTC
>TRBJ1-5|TRBV28|.|TRBD1
CASSIQGKAQHF
TGTGCCAGCAGTATACAGGGGAAAGCCCAGCATTTT
>TRBJ2-3|TRBV5-1|once|TRBD2
CASSLELAGGQGTQYF
TGCGCCAGCAGCTTGGAACTAGCGGGAGGGCAGGGGACGCAGTATTTT
>TRBJ1-3|TRBV6-5|few|.
CASTTTGGFGNTIYF
TGTGCCAGCACCACTACCGGGGGATTTGGAAACACCATATATTTT
>TRBJ1-5|TRBV27|few|TRBD1
CASSPRTGTHQPQHF
TGTGCCAGCAGTCCGCGGACAGGGACCCATCAGCCCCAGCATTTT
>TRBJ2-2|TRBV27|.|TRBD2
CASSPRTSGRRYTGELFF
TGTGCCAGCAGTCCCCGGACTAGCGGGAGGCGATACACCGGGGAGCTGTTTTTT
>TRBJ2-1|TRBV14|.|.
CASSPSDYEQFF
TGTGCCAGCAGCCCAAGCGACTATGAGCAGTTCTTC
>TRBJ1-2|TRBV3-1/TRBV3-2|.|.
CASSQVYGSASYGYTF
TGTGCCAGCAGCCAAGTCTATGGTTCAGCTAGCTATGGCTACACCTTC
>TRBJ2-7|TRBV19|.|TRBD2
CASRRAGGSYEQYF
TGTGCCAGTAGAAGAGCGGGAGGGTCCTACGAGCAGTACTTC
>TRBJ1-5|TRBV6-6|.|.
CASSYRGSNQPQHF
TGTGCCAGCAGTTACCGAGGGAGCAATCAGCCCCAGCATTTT
>TRBJ2-3|TRBV29-1|few|.
CSVVGGVSDTQYF
TGCAGCGTTGTAGGGGGGGTATCAGATACGCAGTATTTT
>TRBJ1-1|TRBV28|.|.
CASSPRWAEAFF
TGTGCCAGCAGTCCGAGGTGGGCTGAAGCTTTCTTT
>TRBJ2-3|TRBV4-3|.|.
CASSQQGGEDTQYF
TGCGCCAGCAGCCAACAGGGGGGCGAGGATACGCAGTATTTT
>TRBJ1-1|TRBV5-8|.|.
CASRDGQSGWGTEAFF
TGTGCCAGCAGAGACGGACAGTCCGGGTGGGGCACTGAAGCTTTCTTT
>TRBJ1-1|TRBV27|.|TRBD1
CASSPSPGTGPTEAFF
TGTGCCAGCAGTCCGAGCCCCGGGACAGGGCCCACTGAAGCTTTCTTT
>TRBJ2-5|TRBV5-5|.|TRBD2
CASSLTLAGGGETQYF
TGTGCCAGCAGCTTGACCCTAGCGGGAGGGGGGGAGACCCAGTACTTC
>TRBJ1-2|TRBV2|.|TRBD1
CASKWDRGVGGGYTF
TGTGCCAGCAAATGGGACAGGGGAGTAGGTGGAGGCTACACCTTC